Below are 27 T cell receptor beta chains sequenced from a single sample in a study of blood T cell repertoires in COVID-19. Profiled with immunoSEQ multiplex PCR; TCRdb holds only in-frame clones, not every one. The table has about 260,000 clones, roughly 88% seen once; the top ten hold around 2.1%. The sample comprised PBMCs or T cells enriched from blood (not recorded which). These receptor sequences come from a woman in her forties or fifties who had recovered from COVID-19.

The rearrangement links TRBV14 to TRBJ1-6; perhaps TRBD1 as D (6 bases). Germline assignment: CDR1 SGHDN and CDR2 FVKESK. V was shortened by 6 bases and J by 4 bases, with 19 bases between the two germline ends. The length of the CDR3 is 17 residues. The DNA of the CDR3 is TGTGCCAGCAGGCAATTACAGGGTAAGGGGTATAATTCACCCCTCCACTTT. As protein: CASRQLQGKGYNSPLHF.

This chain joins TRBV28 and TRBJ2-7, with D possibly being TRBD1 (5 bases). The germline CDR1 and CDR2 sequences are MDHEN and SYDVKM. V lost 4 bases and J lost 3, with 22 bases in between. There are 17 residues in the CDR3. Here the CDR3 reads CASSYPPSGYNFYEQYF. CDR3 nucleotide sequence: TGTGCCAGCAGTTATCCCCCCTCAGGGTATAATTTCTACGAGCAGTACTTC.

This clone showed up just once. This chain joins TRBV18 and TRBJ1-2; a weak D match, TRBD1 (5 bases). V was trimmed by 3 bases and J by 8 bases, leaving 13 bases between them. Germline V lookup: CDR1 KGHSH, CDR2 LQKENI. CDR3 length: 13 residues. The CDR3, as DNA: TGTGCCAGCTCACCGTCCGACAGCAGGGGCTACACCTTC. It specifies CASSPSDSRGYTF.

The chain links TRBV15 to TRBJ1-3; 7 nucleotides align to TRBD1. CDR1 is LNHNV, CDR2 YYDKDF, per germline (reference sequence). The CDR3 is 17 amino acids. J lost 1 base, V lost 1 base, and 7 bases had no gene match. CDR3 coding DNA: TGTGCCACCAGCAGAGTCCTCCAGGGGGTTTCTGGAAACACCATATATTTT. As protein: CATSRVLQGVSGNTIYF.

This sequence joins TRBV11-2 and TRBJ2-2; D is unresolved. The germline gives CDR1 SGHAT, CDR2 FQNNGV. The length of the CDR3 is 14 residues. With 3 bases removed from V and 6 bases from J, the gap between germline ends came to 11 bases. The CDR3 DNA sequence: TGTGCCAGCAGCTTTAGATTGGTGGCCGGGGAGCTGTTTTTT. Its translation: CASSFRLVAGELFF.

The gene calls are TRBV7-9 and TRBJ1-4; no firm D call. The CDR3 contains 15 residues. CDR1 is SEHNR and CDR2 is FQNEAQ in the germline V gene (reference sequence). The germline V and J ends were trimmed by 3 bases and 7 bases, with 15 bases remaining between them. CDR3 DNA: TGTGCCAGCAGCTTCCCCCTCGGGGTGGCTGAAAAACTGTTTTTT. Translation: CASSFPLGVAEKLFF.

V and J are TRBV5-1 and TRBJ1-4; TRBD1 matches at 8 bases. CDR3 length: 14 amino acids. Looked up from germline, CDR1 is SGHRS and CDR2 is YFSETQ. Trimming cost V 0 bases and J 7 bases; bases outside gene matches: 2. The CDR3 sequence is CASSLDRGGEKLFF. CDR3 sequence (DNA): TGCGCCAGCAGCTTGGACAGGGGGGGTGAAAAACTGTTTTTT.

The chain joins TRBV30 to TRBJ2-3; 8 bases fit TRBD1. CDR1 is GTSNPN, CDR2 SVGIG, per germline (reference sequence). V dropped 0 bases and J dropped 5; count of bases not matched to a gene: 4. CDR3 length equals 14 residues. As DNA, the CDR3 is TGTGCCTGGAGTGTGACAGGGGTTGGAGATACGCAGTATTTT. Protein sequence: CAWSVTGVGDTQYF.

The chain recombines TRBV9 with TRBJ1-3, with D possibly matching TRBD1 (6 bases). This CDR3 comprises 14 residues. Trimming took 1 base from V and 2 from J, leaving 7 bases between them. Per the germline V gene, CDR1 is SGDLS and CDR2 is YYNGEE. CDR3 sequence reads: CASSVRGTGNTIYF. The CDR3 nucleotides read TGTGCCAGCAGCGTAAGGGGGACTGGAAACACCATATATTTT.

The genes are TRBV7-8 and TRBJ2-7; no definite D call. The V and J ends lost 5 bases and 4 bases respectively, with 9 bases between them. Germline V CDR1 and CDR2: SGHVS, FQNEAQ. The CDR3 is 12 amino acids. This CDR3 is CASSKPRYEQYF. Here the CDR3 DNA reads TGTGCCAGCAGCAAACCCAGGTACGAGCAGTACTTC.

This chain links TRBV28 with TRBJ2-7; TRBD1 agrees at 10 bases. V gave up 5 bases and J gave up 5 bases; unmatched junction bases: 3. CDR3 length equals 13 residues. Germline loops: CDR1 MDHEN, CDR2 SYDVKM. Here the CDR3 DNA reads TGTGCCAGCAGTGACAGGGGGCAAAACGAGCAGTACTTC. Translation gives CASSDRGQNEQYF.

The chain combines TRBV7-9 with TRBJ1-2; 7 bases match TRBD1. The CDR3 covers 15 residues. The V segment lost 5 bases and the J segment 2 bases; nucleotides outside the gene matches: 8. CDR1 and CDR2 from the germline V gene are SEHNR and FQNEAQ (reference sequence). DNA of the CDR3: TGTGCCAGCAGCCGATCTACAGGGGTCAACTATGGCTACACCTTC. The encoded protein is CASSRSTGVNYGYTF.

The chain is built from TRBV6-5 and TRBJ1-6, with TRBD1 matching over 8 bases. Losses at the gene ends were 8 bases for V and 10 bases for J; bases not matched to a gene: 13. Germline CDR1 MNHEY, CDR2 SVGAGI. There are 15 residues in the CDR3. The CDR3 loop reads CASDISTGVGSPLHF. CDR3 bases: TGTGCCAGCGATATATCGACAGGGGTGGGGTCACCCCTCCACTTT.

The chain joins TRBV4-1 to TRBJ2-3, with D perhaps matching TRBD2 (6 bases). Germline lookup yields CDR1 MGHRA and CDR2 YSYEKL. Trimming shortened V by 5 bases and J by 14 bases, and 23 bases separated the two germline ends. The CDR3 contains 14 residues. Here the CDR3 DNA reads TGCGCCAGCAGCAACCCCGGGACTCTAGTTGATCGGTATTTT. As protein: CASSNPGTLVDRYF.

This chain uses TRBV7-6 with TRBJ1-4; 9 nucleotides align to TRBD1. This CDR3 region has 15 residues. Germline loops: CDR1 SGHVS, CDR2 FNYEAQ. V shed 0 bases and J 5 bases; nucleotides not matched to a gene: 1. The DNA for the CDR3 is TGTGCCAGCAGCTTAGCCGGGACAGGGAATGAAAAACTGTTTTTT. Translating it yields CASSLAGTGNEKLFF.

This chain uses TRBV7-2 with TRBJ2-1, with 10 bases matching TRBD2. V dropped 5 bases and J dropped 3; count of bases not matched to a gene: 10. Germline V CDR1 and CDR2: SGHTA, FQGNSA. The CDR3 consists of 17 residues. The CDR3 loop is CASSEIAGGLFYNEQFF. The CDR3 DNA reads TGTGCCAGCAGCGAAATAGCGGGGGGACTCTTCTACAATGAGCAGTTCTTC.

The rearrangement joins TRBV7-3 to TRBJ2-3; 9 positions match TRBD2. V dropped 0 bases and J dropped 8; count of bases not matched to a gene: 9. Germline V lookup: CDR1 SGHTA, CDR2 FQGTGA. This CDR3 comprises 16 residues. The CDR3 spells CASSLTGLAGRGTQYF. As DNA, the CDR3 is TGTGCCAGCAGCTTAACAGGCCTAGCGGGGCGGGGTACGCAGTATTTT. The full variable domain, its missing parts supplied by reference TRBV7-3 and TRBJ2-3, is GAGVSQTPSNKVTEKGKYVELRCDPISGHTALYWYRQSLGQGPEFLIYFQGTGAADDSGLPNDRFFAVRPEGSVSTLKIQRTERGDSAVYLCASSLTGLAGRGTQYFGPGTRLTVL.

The chain carries TRBV2 and TRBJ2-4; no reliable D call. The CDR3 is 16 residues long. V was clipped by 0 bases and J by 0 bases, with 9 bases between them. Germline V CDR1 and CDR2: SNHLY, FYNNEI. This CDR3 is CASSEALRIAKNIQYF. CDR3 bases: TGTGCCAGCAGTGAAGCGCTGCGAATAGCCAAAAACATTCAGTACTTC. Looking up the rest from reference TRBV2 and TRBJ2-4 gives the full variable domain: EPEVTQTPSHQVTQMGQEVILRCVPISNHLYFYWYRQILGQKVEFLVSFYNNEISEKSEIFDDQFSVERPDGSNFTLKIRSTKLEDSAMYFCASSEALRIAKNIQYFGAGTRLSVL.

This chain links TRBV5-4 with TRBJ1-6; D is unclear. Germline V CDR1 and CDR2: SGHNT, YYREEE (reference sequence). CDR3 length equals 12 residues. Trimming left V 6 bases short and J 10 bases short, with 11 bases between. The CDR3 protein is CASNDRGSPLHF. CDR3 coding DNA: TGTGCCAGCAACGATCGCGGATCACCCCTCCACTTT.

This clone has just one count. The V and J genes are TRBV7-9 and TRBJ2-7; 10 nucleotides agree with TRBD1. The junction had 11 bases not matched to a gene; V was cut back by 2 bases and J by 7 bases. CDR1 is SEHNR and CDR2 is FQNEAQ in the germline V gene (reference sequence). This CDR3 is built from 16 residues. Here the CDR3 reads CASSLILPTGGPEQYF. CDR3 nucleotides: TGTGCCAGCAGCTTAATCCTACCGACAGGGGGCCCGGAGCAGTACTTC.

The chain combines TRBV27 with TRBJ2-3, with D possibly being TRBD2 (5 bases). The CDR3 runs 15 residues. Germline CDR1 is MNHEY and CDR2 is SMNVEV (reference sequence). The V and J ends lost 3 bases and 1 base respectively, with 11 bases between them. CDR3 region: CASSFEGGRTDTQYF. The CDR3 nucleotides are TGTGCCAGCAGTTTTGAAGGAGGACGCACAGATACGCAGTATTTT.

The J gene is TRBJ2-3, the V gene TRBV24-1, with D maybe TRBD1 (5 bases). V was clipped by 9 bases and J by 1 base, with 10 bases between them. The CDR3 spans 13 residues. CDR1 is KGHDR and CDR2 is SFDVKD in the germline V gene. Here the CDR3 reads CATQGPGTDTQYF. The CDR3 nucleotides read TGTGCCACCCAGGGCCCGGGCACAGATACGCAGTATTTT.

CDR3 loop: CASSYGSRSYEQYF. CDR3 in DNA: TGTGCCAGCAGTTACGGCTCCAGGTCCTACGAGCAGTACTTC. J is TRBJ2-7 and V is TRBV6-5; no reliable D call. Trimming pared 2 bases from V and 1 base from J, leaving 9 bases between. The CDR3 spans 14 residues. The V gene's germline CDR1 is MNHEY and CDR2 SVGAGI.

The rearrangement joins TRBV18 to TRBJ2-5, with 8 bases aligning to TRBD1. The V gene's germline CDR1 is KGHSH and CDR2 LQKENI. CDR3 length equals 16 residues. The junction had 5 bases not matched to a gene; V was cut back by 1 base and J by 1 base. The CDR3: CASSPQLGQGQETQYF. The DNA for the CDR3 is TGTGCCAGCTCACCACAACTTGGACAGGGCCAAGAGACCCAGTACTTC.

This chain links TRBV7-6 with TRBJ1-2; D uncertain. This CDR3 spans 12 amino acids. V lost 5 bases, J lost 8 bases, and 12 bases lay in between. CDR1 SGHVS and CDR2 FNYEAQ come from the germline V gene. The CDR3 DNA reads TGTGCCAGCAGCCCCGGAGAGTTCGGCTACACCTTC. Translation gives CASSPGEFGYTF. The full variable domain, in which reference TRBV7-6 and TRBJ1-2 provide the parts outside the CDR3, is GAGVSQSPRYKVTKRGQDVALRCDPISGHVSLYWYRQALGQGPEFLTYFNYEAQQDKSGLPNDRFSAERPEGSISTLTIQRTEQRDSAMYRCASSPGEFGYTFGSGTRLTVV.

The sample holds a few counts of this clone. V usage is TRBV5-1 and J usage is TRBJ2-1; D is uncertain. The CDR3 consists of 14 residues. The V end lost 5 bases, the J end lost 4 bases, and 13 bases lay between the germline ends. Per the germline V gene, CDR1 is SGHRS and CDR2 is YFSETQ. CDR3 sequence reads: CASRSSLGYNEQFF. The CDR3 region has the DNA TGCGCCAGCAGATCGTCGCTAGGTTACAATGAGCAGTTCTTC.

CDR3 bases: TGTGCCAGTAGTCGGGGTTACCTCTACGAGCAGTACTTC. Residues: CASSRGYLYEQYF. The V and J genes are TRBV19 and TRBJ2-7; D possibly corresponds to TRBD2 (5 bases). This CDR3 has 13 residues. Germline V gene sequence: CDR1 LNHDA, CDR2 SQIVND (reference sequence). With 5 bases removed from V and 3 bases from J, the gap between germline ends came to 11 bases.